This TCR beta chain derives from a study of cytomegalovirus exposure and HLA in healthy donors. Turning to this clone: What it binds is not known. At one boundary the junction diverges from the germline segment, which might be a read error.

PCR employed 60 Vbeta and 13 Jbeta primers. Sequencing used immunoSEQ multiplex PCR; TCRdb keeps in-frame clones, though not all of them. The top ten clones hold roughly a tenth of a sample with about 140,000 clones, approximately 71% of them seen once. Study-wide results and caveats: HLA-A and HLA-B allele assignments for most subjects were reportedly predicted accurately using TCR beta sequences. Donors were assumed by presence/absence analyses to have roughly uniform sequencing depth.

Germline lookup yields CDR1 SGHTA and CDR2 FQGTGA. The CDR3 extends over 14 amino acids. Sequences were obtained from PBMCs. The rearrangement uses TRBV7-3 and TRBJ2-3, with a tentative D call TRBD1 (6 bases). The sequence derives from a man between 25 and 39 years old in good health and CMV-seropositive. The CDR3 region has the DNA TGTGCCAGCAGCCCCTACAGGGCCTCGGATACGCAGTCTTTT. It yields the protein CASSPYRASDTQSF.